Reported below is one T cell receptor (beta chain). Its antigen is currently unknown. A much larger clone lies a single base off, so this may be a read error. The sample originates from a study of blood T cells in healthy people across ages. Study background: About one barcoded beta molecule per two T cells was the capture yield of template switching. Whole-study results and caveats: Whereas aged donors had fewer naive CD4+ cells, long-lived donors had more of them and higher diversity. CMV infection status of these donors was not known.

The sample, about 10 milliliters of peripheral blood, was drawn from each donor. A sample-barcoded 5' primer and a J-beta primer mix were used in a second PCR of roughly 7 to 11 cycles. TCRdb passed the 5' RACE reads through MiXCR, listing each CDR3 protein once. The sample contains 500,000 to 700,000 distinct CDR3 sequences, under 30% of which appear only once. The sample comprised blood. This sequence was found in a woman older than 75 in good health.

The CDR3 region has the DNA TGTGCCAGCAGCTCCCCGTTTAAAGAGACCCAGTTCTTC. It yields the protein CASSSPFKETQFF. The chain has TRBV5-6 and TRBJ2-1, with D hard to call. This CDR3 region has 13 residues. The germline V gene has CDR1 SGHDT and CDR2 YYEEEE. The V end lost 3 bases, the J end lost 13 bases, and 17 bases lay between the germline ends.